Below are 7 T cell receptor beta chains sequenced from a single sample in a study of OX40 agonist ivuxolimab in advanced cancers. Sequencing was performed with immunoSEQ multiplex PCR; in TCRdb, only in-frame clones are kept and a portion is missing. The sample includes 20,000 or so clones, 75% to 90% of them seen just once. This specimen consisted of CD4+ or CD8+ T cells sorted from blood, obtained in a trial of the OX40 agonist ivuxolimab. The receptors were gathered from an adult with an advanced solid tumor such as melanoma, head and neck, liver or kidney cancer.

The chain links TRBV19 to TRBJ2-2; D is possibly TRBD1 (5 bases). This CDR3 comprises 17 residues. Trimming removed 2 bases from V and 4 bases from J, with 17 bases in between. Germline loops: CDR1 LNHDA, CDR2 SQIVND (reference sequence). The DNA for the CDR3 is TGTGCCAGTAGTATATCAAAGGGCAGGGAAAGCACCGGGGAGCTGTTTTTT. It yields the protein CASSISKGRESTGELFF. Supplemented by reference TRBV19 and TRBJ2-2, the full variable domain reads DGGITQSPKYLFRKEGQNVTLSCEQNLNHDAMYWYRQDPGQGLRLIYYSQIVNDFQKGDIAEGYSVSREKKESFPLTVTSAQKNPTAFYLCASSISKGRESTGELFFGEGSRLTVL.

In nucleotides, the CDR3 is TGTGCCAGCAGCGCAGACAATCGCTATGGCTACACCTTC. This gives the protein CASSADNRYGYTF. The chain combines TRBV9 with TRBJ1-2; D uncertain. This CDR3 contains 13 residues. Germline CDR1 reads SGDLS; CDR2 reads YYNGEE. V dropped 3 bases and J dropped 4 bases, with 10 bases sitting between them.

The genes are TRBV6-1 and TRBJ2-7; D gene unclear. CDR3 length: 12 residues. Trimming took 7 bases from V and 7 from J, leaving 14 bases between them. In germline, CDR1 is MNHNS, CDR2 SASEGT. CDR3 sequence: CASTPSGWEQYF. In DNA, the CDR3 is TGTGCCAGCACCCCTTCCGGCTGGGAGCAGTACTTC.

The chain employs TRBV9 and TRBJ2-1, with 13 bases fitting TRBD2. CDR3 length equals 20 residues. Germline CDR1 SGDLS, CDR2 YYNGEE. The V and J ends lost 3 bases and 0 bases, in that order; junction bases with no gene match: 12. The CDR3 reads CASSAEPGLAGAYSYNEQFF. The CDR3 DNA reads as TGTGCCAGCAGCGCCGAACCCGGACTAGCGGGGGCCTACTCCTACAATGAGCAGTTCTTC.

This chain joins TRBV27 and TRBJ1-5, with 8 positions matching TRBD1. The J segment lost 4 bases and the V segment lost 4 bases, leaving 6 bases of the junction unmatched. Germline assignment: CDR1 MNHEY and CDR2 SMNVEV (reference sequence). There are 15 residues in the CDR3. CDR3 sequence (DNA): TGTGCCAGCAGTTGGGCGGGACAGGTAAATCAGCCCCAGCATTTT. Translating gives CASSWAGQVNQPQHF.

The chain combines TRBV9 with TRBJ2-3; D is perhaps TRBD1 (5 bases). Between the trimmed V and J ends, which lost 0 bases and 3 bases, there was a span of 5 bases. CDR1 is SGDLS, CDR2 YYNGEE, per germline. There are 13 residues in the CDR3. In DNA, the CDR3 is TGTGCCAGCAGCGTAGGACAGACAGATACGCAGTATTTT. Translating it yields CASSVGQTDTQYF.

The V and J genes are TRBV11-3 and TRBJ2-1; 8 bases agree with TRBD2. The junction had 15 bases not matched to a gene; V was cut back by 4 bases and J by 7 bases. Germline assignment: CDR1 SGHNT and CDR2 YENEEA. The CDR3 is 17 residues long. The CDR3 nucleotides are TGTGCCAGCAGCTCCACCGGAAGGGCGGGAGGAAGGAATGAGCAGTTCTTC. It is translated as CASSSTGRAGGRNEQFF.